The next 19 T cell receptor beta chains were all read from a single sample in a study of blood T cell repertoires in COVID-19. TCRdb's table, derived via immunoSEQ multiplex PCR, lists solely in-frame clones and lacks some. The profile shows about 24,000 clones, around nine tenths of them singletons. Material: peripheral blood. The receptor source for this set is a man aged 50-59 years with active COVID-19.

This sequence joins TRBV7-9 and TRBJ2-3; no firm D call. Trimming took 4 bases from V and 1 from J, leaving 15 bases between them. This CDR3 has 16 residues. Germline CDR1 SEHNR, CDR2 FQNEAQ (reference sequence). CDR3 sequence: CASSSPPTTRTDTQYF. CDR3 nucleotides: TGTGCCAGCAGCTCCCCACCTACTACCCGCACAGATACGCAGTATTTT.

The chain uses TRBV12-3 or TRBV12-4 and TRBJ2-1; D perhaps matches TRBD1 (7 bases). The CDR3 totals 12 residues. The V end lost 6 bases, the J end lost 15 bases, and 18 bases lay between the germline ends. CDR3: CASREGAGPPFF. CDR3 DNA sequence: TGTGCCAGCAGGGAGGGGGCAGGGCCCCCGTTCTTC.

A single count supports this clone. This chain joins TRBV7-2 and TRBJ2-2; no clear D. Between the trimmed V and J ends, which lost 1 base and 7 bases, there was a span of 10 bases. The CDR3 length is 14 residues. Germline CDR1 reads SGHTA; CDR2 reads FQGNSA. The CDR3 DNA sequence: TGTGCCAGCAGCTTAGTGTATCTAGGCGGGGAGCTGTTTTTT. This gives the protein CASSLVYLGGELFF.

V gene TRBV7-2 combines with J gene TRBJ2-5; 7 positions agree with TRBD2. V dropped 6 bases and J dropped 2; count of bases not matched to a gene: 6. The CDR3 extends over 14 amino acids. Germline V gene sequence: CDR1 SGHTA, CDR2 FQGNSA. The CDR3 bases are TGTGCCAGCAGGAGTGGCGGGGGACAAGAGACCCAGTACTTC. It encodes CASRSGGGQETQYF.

In DNA, the CDR3 is TGTGCCAGCAGGCGGGACAGCTATGAAAAACTGTTTTTT. Amino acids: CASRRDSYEKLFF. This chain connects TRBV3-1 (or the pseudogene TRBV3-2) to TRBJ1-4; 7 bases fit TRBD1. This CDR3 has 13 residues. The V gene's germline CDR1 is LGHDT and CDR2 YNNKEL (reference sequence). Trimming at V came to 6 bases and at J to 6 bases, leaving 4 bases not matched to a gene.

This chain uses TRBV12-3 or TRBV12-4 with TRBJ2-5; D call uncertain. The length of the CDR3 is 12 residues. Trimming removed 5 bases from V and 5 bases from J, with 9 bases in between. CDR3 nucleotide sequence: TGTGCCAGCAGTCCCCGGCGGGAGACCCAGTACTTC. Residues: CASSPRRETQYF.

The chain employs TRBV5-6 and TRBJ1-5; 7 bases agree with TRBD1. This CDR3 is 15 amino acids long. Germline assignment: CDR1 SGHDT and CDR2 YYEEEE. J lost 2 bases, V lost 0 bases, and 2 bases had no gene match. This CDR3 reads CASSLGQGGNQPQHF. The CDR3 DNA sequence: TGTGCCAGCAGCTTGGGTCAGGGGGGCAATCAGCCCCAGCATTTT.

The CDR3: CSVEVSLNTEAFF. The CDR3 coding sequence is TGCAGCGTTGAAGTAAGCTTGAACACTGAAGCTTTCTTT. V usage is TRBV29-1 and J usage is TRBJ1-1, with unresolved D. Germline V gene lookup returns CDR1 SQVTM and CDR2 ANQGSEA. V lost 1 base and J 0 bases, leaving 6 bases between the germline ends. The CDR3 length is 13 residues.

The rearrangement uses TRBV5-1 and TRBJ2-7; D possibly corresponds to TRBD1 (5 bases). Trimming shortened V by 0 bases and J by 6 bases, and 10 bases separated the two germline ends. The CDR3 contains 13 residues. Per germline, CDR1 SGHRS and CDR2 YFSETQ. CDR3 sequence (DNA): TGCGCCAGCAGCTTGGATACAGGTTCCGAGCAGTACTTC. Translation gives CASSLDTGSEQYF. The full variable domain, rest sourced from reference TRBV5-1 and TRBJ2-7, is KAGVTQTPRYLIKTRGQQVTLSCSPISGHRSVSWYQQTPGQGLQFLFEYFSETQRNKGNFPGRFSGRQFSNSRSEMNVSTLELGDSALYLCASSLDTGSEQYFGPGTRLTVT.

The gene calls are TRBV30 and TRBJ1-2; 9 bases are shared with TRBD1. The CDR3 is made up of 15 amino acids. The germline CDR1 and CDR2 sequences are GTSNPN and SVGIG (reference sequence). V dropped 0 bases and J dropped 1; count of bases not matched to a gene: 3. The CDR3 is CAWSVTGQGNYGYTF. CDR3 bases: TGTGCCTGGAGTGTGACGGGACAGGGTAACTATGGCTACACCTTC.

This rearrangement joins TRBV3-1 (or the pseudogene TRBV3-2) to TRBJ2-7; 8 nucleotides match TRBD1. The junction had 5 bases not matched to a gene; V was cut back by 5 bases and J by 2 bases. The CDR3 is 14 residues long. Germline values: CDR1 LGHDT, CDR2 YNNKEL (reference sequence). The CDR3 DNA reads TGTGCCAGCAGCATCCGGACAGGGACCTACGAGCAGTACTTC. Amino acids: CASSIRTGTYEQYF.

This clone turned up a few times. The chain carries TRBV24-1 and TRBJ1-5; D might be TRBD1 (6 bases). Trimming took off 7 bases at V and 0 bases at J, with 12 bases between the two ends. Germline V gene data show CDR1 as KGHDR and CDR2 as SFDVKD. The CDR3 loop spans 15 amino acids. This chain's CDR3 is CATSRGDYSNQPQHF. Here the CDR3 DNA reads TGTGCCACCAGCAGGGGCGATTATAGCAATCAGCCCCAGCATTTT.

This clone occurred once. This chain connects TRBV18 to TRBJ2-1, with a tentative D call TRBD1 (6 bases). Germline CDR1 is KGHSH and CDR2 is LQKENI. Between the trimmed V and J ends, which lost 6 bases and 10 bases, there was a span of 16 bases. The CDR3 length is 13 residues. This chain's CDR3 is CASSQGTDREQFF. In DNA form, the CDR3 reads TGTGCCAGCTCCCAGGGGACGGACAGAGAGCAGTTCTTC.

The CDR3 sequence: CASSTTGGNYGYTF. CDR3 sequence (DNA): TGCGCCAGCAGCACGACGGGGGGTAACTATGGCTACACCTTC. J is TRBJ1-2 and V is TRBV5-1, with D tentatively TRBD1 (5 bases). Trimming cost V 4 bases and J 1 base, with 11 bases left between them. CDR1 and CDR2 from the germline V gene are SGHRS and YFSETQ. The CDR3 spans 14 residues.

The CDR3 DNA reads TGTGCCAGCAGCCCCCAAGGACAGGGCTATGGCTACACCTTC. This encodes CASSPQGQGYGYTF. This sequence joins TRBV9 and TRBJ1-2, with 8 bases fitting TRBD1. Germline values: CDR1 SGDLS, CDR2 YYNGEE. This CDR3 comprises 14 residues. The V gene end was trimmed by 4 bases and the J gene end by 4 bases; junction bases not matched to a gene: 6. Full variable domain (outside the CDR3, taken from reference TRBV9 and TRBJ1-2): DSGVTQTPKHLITATGQRVTLRCSPRSGDLSVYWYQQSLDQGLQFLIQYYNGEERAKGNILERFSAQQFPDLHSELNLSSLELGDSALYFCASSPQGQGYGYTFGSGTRLTVV.

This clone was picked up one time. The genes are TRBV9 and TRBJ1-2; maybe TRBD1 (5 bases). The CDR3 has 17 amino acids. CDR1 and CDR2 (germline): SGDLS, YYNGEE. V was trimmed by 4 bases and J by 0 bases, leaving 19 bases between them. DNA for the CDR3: TGTGCCAGCAGCCCCGAATTGGGACTGGACCCTAACTATGGCTACACCTTC. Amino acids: CASSPELGLDPNYGYTF.

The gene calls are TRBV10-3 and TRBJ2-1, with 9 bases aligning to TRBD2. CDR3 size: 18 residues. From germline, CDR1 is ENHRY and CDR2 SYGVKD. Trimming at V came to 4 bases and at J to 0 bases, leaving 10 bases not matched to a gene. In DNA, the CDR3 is TGTGCCATCAGTGTTGTAGTGCTAGCGGGAACCTCCTACAATGAGCAGTTCTTC. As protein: CAISVVVLAGTSYNEQFF.

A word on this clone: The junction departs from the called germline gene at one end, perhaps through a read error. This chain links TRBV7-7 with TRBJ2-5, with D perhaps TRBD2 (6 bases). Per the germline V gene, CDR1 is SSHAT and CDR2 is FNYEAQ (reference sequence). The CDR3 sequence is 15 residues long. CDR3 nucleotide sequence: TGTGCTAGCAGCTTAGTGGTGGGGGGACAAGAGACCCAGTACTTC. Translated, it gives CASSLVVGGQETQYF.

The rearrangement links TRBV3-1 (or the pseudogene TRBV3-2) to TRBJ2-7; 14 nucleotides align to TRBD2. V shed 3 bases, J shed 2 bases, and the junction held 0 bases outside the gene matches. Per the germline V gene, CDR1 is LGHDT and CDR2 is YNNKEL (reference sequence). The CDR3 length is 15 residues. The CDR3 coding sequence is TGTGCCAGCAGCCAGGGACTAGCGGGGGCCTACGAGCAGTACTTC. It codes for CASSQGLAGAYEQYF.